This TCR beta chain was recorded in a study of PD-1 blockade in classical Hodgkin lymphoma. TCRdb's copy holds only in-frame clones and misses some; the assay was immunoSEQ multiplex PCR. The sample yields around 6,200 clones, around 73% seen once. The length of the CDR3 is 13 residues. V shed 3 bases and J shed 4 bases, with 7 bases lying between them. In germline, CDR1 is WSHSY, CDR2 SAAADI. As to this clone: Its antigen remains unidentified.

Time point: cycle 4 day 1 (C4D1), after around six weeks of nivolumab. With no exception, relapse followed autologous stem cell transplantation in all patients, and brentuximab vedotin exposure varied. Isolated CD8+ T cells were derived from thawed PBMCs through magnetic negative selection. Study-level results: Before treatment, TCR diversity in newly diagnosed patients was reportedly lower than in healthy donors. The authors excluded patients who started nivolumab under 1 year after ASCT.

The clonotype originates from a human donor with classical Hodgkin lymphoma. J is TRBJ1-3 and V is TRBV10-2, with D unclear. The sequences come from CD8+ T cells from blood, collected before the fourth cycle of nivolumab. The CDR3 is CASSDSEGNTIYF. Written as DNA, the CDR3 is TGCGCCAGCAGTGATTCTGAGGGAAACACCATATATTTT.